Presented here are 17 T cell receptor beta chains from one specimen sequenced in a study of T-cell memory formation after mild COVID-19. TCRdb re-called the 5' RACE reads with MiXCR, one entry per CDR3 protein. The data contain 140,000 to 150,000 distinct CDR3 sequences, 6% to 7% of them seen just once; the ten biggest clones take up just over 2%. Sequences were obtained from PBMCs or a T cell subset sorted from them (not recorded which). The receptors here all came from an adult woman who had mild COVID-19 (a few samples of this study predate the infection). Cell type and time point are not known.

This clonotype was seen repeatedly, ten times or more. The chain is built from TRBV4-1 and TRBJ2-5; 15 positions agree with TRBD2. The CDR3 has 18 amino acids. Trimming cost V 0 bases and J 2 bases; bases outside gene matches: 4. Germline loops: CDR1 MGHRA, CDR2 YSYEKL. DNA for the CDR3: TGCGCCAGCAGCCAAGATCTGGGACTAGCGGGGGGTCAAGAGACCCAGTACTTC. It is translated as CASSQDLGLAGGQETQYF.

This chain connects TRBV12-3 or TRBV12-4 to TRBJ1-2; possibly TRBD1 for D (6 bases). The CDR3 totals 14 residues. The V end lost 3 bases, the J end lost 2 bases, and 10 bases lay between the germline ends. The CDR3 loop is CASSLSGGNYGYTF. The CDR3 DNA reads TGTGCCAGCAGTTTGTCGGGGGGCAACTATGGCTACACCTTC.

This clonotype was counted at least ten times. The chain recombines TRBV5-1 with TRBJ2-5; D possibly corresponds to TRBD2 (6 bases). Trimming left V 2 bases short and J 4 bases short, with 12 bases between. The CDR3 is made up of 14 amino acids. The V gene's germline CDR1 is SGHRS and CDR2 YFSETQ. CDR3 DNA sequence: TGCGCCAGCAGCTTCGGCGGGGATCGAGAGACCCAGTACTTC. Translation gives CASSFGGDRETQYF.

This clonotype showed up just a few times. V usage is TRBV11-3 and J usage is TRBJ1-1, with D possibly TRBD1 on 5 matching bases. V was clipped by 5 bases and J by 1 base, with 11 bases between them. This CDR3 has 14 residues. Germline lookup yields CDR1 SGHNT and CDR2 YENEEA. The CDR3 DNA sequence: TGTGCCAGCAGCCACAGTGGGGCGAACACTGAAGCTTTCTTT. Translated: CASSHSGANTEAFF.

The table lists this clonotype with a few counts. V gene TRBV5-1 combines with J gene TRBJ1-6, with D possibly matching TRBD1 (6 bases). The CDR3 is made up of 14 amino acids. Per the germline V gene, CDR1 is SGHRS and CDR2 is YFSETQ. Trimming took 4 bases from V and 7 from J, leaving 12 bases between them. CDR3 coding DNA: TGCGCCAGCAGCCGGGACATCAGGAATTCACCCCTCCACTTT. Translating gives CASSRDIRNSPLHF.

The chain links TRBV6-2 or TRBV6-3 to TRBJ2-1; D is ambiguous. Looked up from germline, CDR1 is MNHEY and CDR2 is SVGEGT. The V gene lost 0 bases and the J gene lost 9 bases, with 12 bases spanning the gap. The CDR3 consists of 14 residues. The CDR3 loop is CASSYSSGPGEQFF. In nucleotides, the CDR3 is TGTGCCAGCAGTTACTCGAGTGGGCCCGGTGAGCAGTTCTTC.

This clonotype was counted ten times or more. This chain links TRBV30 with TRBJ2-1; TRBD1 might be the D (6 bases). CDR1 is GTSNPN and CDR2 is SVGIG in the germline V gene (reference sequence). The CDR3 length is 11 residues. The CDR3 protein is CARGGNNEQFF. CDR3 DNA: TGTGCTCGAGGGGGTAACAATGAGCAGTTCTTC.

This clonotype was counted between two and nine times. The chain joins TRBV12-3 or TRBV12-4 to TRBJ2-3, with a weak D call TRBD2 (5 bases). This CDR3 spans 13 amino acids. Trimming took off 7 bases at V and 4 bases at J, with 12 bases between the two ends. The CDR3 nucleotides are TGTGCCAGCACTCTAGCAAGTCCAGATACGCAGTATTTT. Translated, it gives CASTLASPDTQYF.

DNA of the CDR3: TGTGCCAGCTTAACAGGGGGGACTAATGAAAAACTGTTTTTT. Translated: CASLTGGTNEKLFF. The J gene is TRBJ1-4, the V gene TRBV2; 8 positions agree with TRBD1. This CDR3 region has 14 residues. Germline CDR1 is SNHLY and CDR2 is FYNNEI. V lost 8 bases, J lost 2 bases, and 4 bases stayed unmatched.

V and J are TRBV19 and TRBJ2-5, with unresolved D. V lost 1 base, J lost 5 bases, and 8 bases lay in between. Germline-derived CDR1 and CDR2 are LNHDA and SQIVND (reference sequence). The CDR3 covers 13 residues. The CDR3 spells CASSIALLETQYF. CDR3 in DNA: TGTGCCAGTAGTATAGCCCTGCTGGAGACCCAGTACTTC.

The table lists this clonotype with a few counts. This chain joins TRBV6-5 and TRBJ1-3; the D is unclear. This CDR3 has 16 residues. Germline CDR1 and CDR2: MNHEY and SVGAGI. V was cut by 5 bases and J by 0 bases, with 14 bases left in between. CDR3 nucleotide sequence: TGTGCCAGCAGTCCCCTGACAAGCCTCTCTGGAAACACCATATATTTT. This encodes CASSPLTSLSGNTIYF.

Ten or more counts support this clonotype. V usage is TRBV20-1 and J usage is TRBJ2-7; D remains unclear. The germline gives CDR1 DFQATT, CDR2 SNEGSKA (reference sequence). The ends were cut back, 3 bases at V and 5 bases at J, with 14 bases in the middle. The CDR3 runs to 13 residues. The CDR3 sequence: CSARAGSKNEQYF. CDR3 sequence (DNA): TGCAGTGCTAGGGCTGGTAGCAAGAACGAGCAGTACTTC.

Ten or more counts support this clonotype. V usage is TRBV18 and J usage is TRBJ1-1; a weak D match, TRBD1 (6 bases). This CDR3 is built from 15 residues. CDR1 and CDR2 from the germline V gene are KGHSH and LQKENI. The V gene lost 0 bases and the J gene lost 5 bases, with 13 bases spanning the gap. CDR3: CASSPPGGRGTEAFF. The CDR3 coding sequence is TGTGCCAGCTCACCACCAGGGGGAAGAGGGACTGAAGCTTTCTTT.

As DNA, the CDR3 is TGTGCCAGCAATGGACAGTATAGCAATCAGCCCCAGCATTTT. It yields the protein CASNGQYSNQPQHF. The J gene is TRBJ1-5, the V gene TRBV12-3 or TRBV12-4, with D possibly being TRBD1 (6 bases). Trimming shortened V by 7 bases and J by 0 bases, and 10 bases separated the two germline ends. The CDR3 runs 14 residues.

This clonotype was counted at least ten times. This rearrangement joins TRBV14 to TRBJ2-1; D ambiguous. V was clipped by 0 bases and J by 3 bases, with 3 bases between them. This CDR3 comprises 13 residues. Germline CDR1 is SGHDN and CDR2 is FVKESK. The chain's CDR3 is CASSQDSYNEQFF. For the CDR3, the DNA is TGTGCCAGCAGCCAAGACAGCTACAATGAGCAGTTCTTC.

The rearrangement uses TRBV21-1 and TRBJ2-4; TRBD1, the D gene given by the table, was not confirmed from the DNA. TRBV21-1 is tagged as a pseudogene. The CDR3 totals 17 residues. The CDR3 sequence: CASNPIKTGEAKNIQYF. The CDR3 DNA reads as TGTGCCAGCAACCCGATAAAGACAGGGGAGGCCAAAAACATTCAGTACTTC.

This clonotype has at least ten counts. This chain links TRBV5-1 with TRBJ2-1; D is possibly TRBD2 (6 bases). The CDR3 is 17 residues long. Germline assignment: CDR1 SGHRS and CDR2 YFSETQ. V dropped 4 bases and J dropped 1 base, with 18 bases sitting between them. The CDR3 protein is CASSPPTSRLSYNEQFF. CDR3 nucleotides: TGCGCCAGCAGCCCCCCAACTAGCCGTCTATCCTACAATGAGCAGTTCTTC.